This TCR beta chain was sequenced for a study of a mutant IDH1 vaccine in newly diagnosed glioma. Study information: Treated patients comprised around 62% males and around 40% females, mean age about 44 years.

Concerning this clone: Its antigen is currently unknown.

As to time point: week 23, last vaccination. Every vaccine dose comprised 300 ug of mutant IDH1 20-mer peptide plus topical imiquimod. Donor tumors were new WHO grade 3 or 4 IDH1-mutant, ATRX-lost astrocytomas. J gave up 6 bases and V 3 bases, and 12 bases lay outside the gene matches. Germline CDR1 is SGHNT and CDR2 is YYREEE (reference sequence). This CDR3 has 16 amino acids. Using immunoSEQ multiplex PCR, the repertoire was profiled, and TCRdb retains in-frame clones only, with some absent. Counted here are around 60,000 clones, about 85% occurring once; the ten biggest clones make up roughly 4%. Sequenced material: PBMCs, taken from a glioma patient whose treatment included an IDH1 peptide vaccine. V usage is TRBV5-4 and J usage is TRBJ2-1; TRBD2 agrees at 7 bases. This clonotype originated in a man aged 25 to 40 with glioma. The CDR3 spells CASSSKTGLRSNEQFF. The CDR3 DNA reads TGTGCCAGCAGCTCCAAAACGGGACTACGGAGCAATGAGCAGTTCTTC.